This TCR beta chain was obtained from a study of vaccination effects on CD4 cells after COVID-19. Looking at the study overall: It was a median of 72 days after the second dose that post-vaccine samples were obtained. Study findings and constraints: Convalescent patients in the study were few, and early post-infection timepoints were absent.

The germline gives CDR1 SGHDT, CDR2 YYEEEE. Trimming stripped 4 bases from V and 4 bases from J, with 11 bases between. This CDR3 has 13 residues. Viral peptide pool expansion of antigen-specific CD4+ T cells preceded sequencing in the ViraFEST assay. CD4+ T cell isolation took place after 10 days of culture. Each participant received a vaccine that was either BNT162b2 or mRNA-1273, given as two doses. None of the vaccinated had previously contracted SARS-CoV-2, and their nucleocapsid antibodies tested negative. Cultivation was performed at roughly 2.2 million PBMC per well with 10 IU/ml IL-2 and approximately 10 ug/ml peptides added. Details on this clone: Its specificity is unknown.

Some clones are missing from TCRdb's copy, which holds only in-frame ones; the method was immunoSEQ multiplex PCR. The top ten hold more than 1% of the sample, which has some 68,000 clones, about 80% seen once. The sequence was collected from a human donor who received a COVID-19 vaccine. Here the sequenced sample was CD4+ T cells from PBMCs cultured with HCoV-229E spike peptides, taken after COVID-19 vaccination. The rearrangement links TRBV5-6 to TRBJ1-2; weak D call: TRBD1 (6 bases). Here the CDR3 DNA reads TGTGCCAGCAGCCCGACAGGTACCTATGGCTACACCTTC. Amino acid sequence: CASSPTGTYGYTF.